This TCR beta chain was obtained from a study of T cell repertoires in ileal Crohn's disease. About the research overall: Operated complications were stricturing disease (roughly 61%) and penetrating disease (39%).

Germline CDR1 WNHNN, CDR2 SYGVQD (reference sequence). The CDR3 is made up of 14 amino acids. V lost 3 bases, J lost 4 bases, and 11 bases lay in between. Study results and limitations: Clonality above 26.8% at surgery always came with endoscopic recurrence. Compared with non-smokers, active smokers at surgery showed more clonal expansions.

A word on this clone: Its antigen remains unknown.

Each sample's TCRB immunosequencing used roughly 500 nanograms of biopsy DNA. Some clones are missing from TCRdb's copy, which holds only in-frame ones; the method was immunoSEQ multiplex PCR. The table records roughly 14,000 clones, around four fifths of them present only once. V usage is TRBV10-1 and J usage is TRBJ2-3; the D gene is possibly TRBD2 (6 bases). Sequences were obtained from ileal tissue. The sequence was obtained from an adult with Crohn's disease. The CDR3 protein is CASSETGVSDTQYF. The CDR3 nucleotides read TGCGCCAGCAGTGAAACGGGAGTGTCAGATACGCAGTATTTT.